The present T cell receptor beta chain was sequenced within a study of identifying expanded T cells in peripheral blood. Trimming took 1 base from V and 1 from J, leaving 8 bases between them. This CDR3 spans 14 amino acids. Germline values: CDR1 SGHAT, CDR2 FQNNGV. Study-wide results and limits: Technical replicates showed roughly 1.2 changed clones; about two weeks about 16.4; four weeks 19. Variance in clone template counts between approximately two-week samples significantly increased with total template count across all healthy donors.

This clone was counted once. The antigen is unknown. The method was immunoSEQ multiplex PCR; TCRdb's version includes in-frame clones alone and lacks a portion of them. There are around 100,000 clones in the sample; around nine tenths occur only once, and about 18% lies in the top ten. Material: blood. The clonotype comes from a person aged 18 to 69 in good health. V gene TRBV11-2 combines with J gene TRBJ2-7; D remains unclear. The CDR3 loop is CASSLVAESYEQYF. The CDR3 DNA is TGTGCCAGCAGCTTAGTGGCAGAGTCCTACGAGCAGTACTTC.